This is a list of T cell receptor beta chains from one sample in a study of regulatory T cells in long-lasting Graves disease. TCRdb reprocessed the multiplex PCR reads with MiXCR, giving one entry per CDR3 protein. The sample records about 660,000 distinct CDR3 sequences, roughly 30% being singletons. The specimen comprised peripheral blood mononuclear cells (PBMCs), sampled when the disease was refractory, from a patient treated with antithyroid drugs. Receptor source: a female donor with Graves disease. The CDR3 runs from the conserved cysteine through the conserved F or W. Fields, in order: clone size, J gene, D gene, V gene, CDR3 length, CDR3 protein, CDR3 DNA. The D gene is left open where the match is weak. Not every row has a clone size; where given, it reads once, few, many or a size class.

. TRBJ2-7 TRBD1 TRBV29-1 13 CSVAETGMYEQYF TGCAGCGTTGCCGAGACAGGGATGTACGAGCAGTACTTC
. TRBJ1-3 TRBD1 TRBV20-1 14 CSATPDRAGNTIYF TGCAGTGCTACTCCAGACAGGGCTGGAAACACCATATATTTT
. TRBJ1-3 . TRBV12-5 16 CASGLVVAEPGNTIYF TGTGCTAGTGGTTTGGTAGTGGCAGAACCTGGAAACACCATATATTTT
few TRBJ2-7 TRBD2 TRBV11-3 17 CASSLDGSSGRGYEQYF TGTGCCAGCAGCTTAGATGGATCTAGCGGGAGAGGTTACGAGCAGTACTTC
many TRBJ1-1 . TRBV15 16 CATSRVSFWGDTEAFF TGTGCCACCAGCAGAGTTTCTTTTTGGGGGGACACTGAAGCTTTCTTT
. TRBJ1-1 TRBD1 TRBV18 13 CASSPMEGTEAFF TGTGCCAGCTCACCGATGGAAGGGACAGAGGCTTTCTTT
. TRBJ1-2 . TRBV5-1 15 CASSLGPGTFYGYTF TGCGCCAGCAGCTTGGGTCCAGGGACTTTCTATGGCTACACCTTC
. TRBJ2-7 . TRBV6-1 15 CASSEARLLSYEQYF TGTGCCAGCAGTGAAGCGCGACTACTCTCCTACGAGCAGTACTTC
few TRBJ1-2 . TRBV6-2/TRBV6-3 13 CASSWSGGSDYTF TGTGCCAGCAGTTGGAGTGGGGGGAGCGACTACACCTTC
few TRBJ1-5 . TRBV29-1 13 CSVEHSSNQPQHF TGCAGCGTTGAACACAGCAGCAATCAGCCCCAGCATTTT
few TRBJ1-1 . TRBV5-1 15 CASSEQGQGNTEAFF TGCGCCAGCAGTGAGCAAGGGCAGGGGAACACTGAAGCTTTCTTT
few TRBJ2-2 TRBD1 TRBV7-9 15 CASSVQGAGTGELFF TGTGCCAGCAGCGTACAGGGGGCAGGCACCGGGGAGCTGTTTTTT
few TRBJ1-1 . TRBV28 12 CASSLSPFEAFF TGTGCCAGCAGTTTATCCCCGTTCGAAGCTTTCTTT
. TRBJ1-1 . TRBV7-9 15 CASSSLQDLNTEASF TGTGCCAGCAGCTCACTACAGGATTTGAACACTGAAGCTTCCTTT
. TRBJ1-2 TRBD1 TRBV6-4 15 CASSYTGQASHGYTF TGTGCCAGCAGTTATACCGGACAGGCTTCCCATGGCTACACCTTC
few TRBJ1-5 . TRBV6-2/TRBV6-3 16 CASSYSKSGANQPQHF TGTGCCAGCAGTTACTCGAAGTCGGGGGCCAATCAGCCCCAGCATTTT
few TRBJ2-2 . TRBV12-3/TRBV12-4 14 CASSWGIFPGELFF TGTGCCAGCAGTTGGGGCATCTTTCCCGGGGAGCTGTTTTTT
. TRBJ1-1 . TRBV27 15 CASSSWTLGGTEAFF TGTGCCAGCAGTTCCTGGACCCTTGGAGGAACTGAAGCTTTCTTT
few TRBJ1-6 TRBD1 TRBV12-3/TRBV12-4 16 CASSRRPPTGTSPLHF TGTGCCAGCAGTCGAAGACCTCCGACAGGGACTTCACCCCTCCACTTT
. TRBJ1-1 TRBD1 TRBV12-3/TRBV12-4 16 CASSLVTGTGVTEAFF TGTGCCAGCAGTTTAGTTACGGGGACAGGAGTCACTGAAGCTTTCTTT
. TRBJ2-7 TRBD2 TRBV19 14 CASSLTSGGTEQYF TGTGCCAGTAGTCTGACTAGCGGAGGAACCGAGCAGTACTTC
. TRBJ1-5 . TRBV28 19 CASSLLVSFEGPNIQPQHF TGTGCCAGCAGTTTACTTGTGTCCTTTGAGGGGCCGAACATCCAGCCCCAGCATTTT
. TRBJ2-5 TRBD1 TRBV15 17 CATSRDDRGIVQETQYF TGTGCCACCAGCAGAGATGACAGGGGAATAGTACAAGAGACCCAGTACTTC
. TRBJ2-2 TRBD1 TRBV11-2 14 CASSLGQGVGELFF TGTGCCAGCAGCTTAGGACAGGGAGTCGGGGAGCTGTTTTTT
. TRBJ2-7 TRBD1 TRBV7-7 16 CASSWPGQGRPHEQYF TGTGCTAGCAGTTGGCCGGGACAGGGGAGACCCCACGAGCAGTACTTC
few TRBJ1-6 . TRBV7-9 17 CATHLGGAAGRKSPLHF TGTGCCACCCATTTGGGGGGTGCGGCTGGTAGAAAGTCACCCCTCCACTTT